This T cell receptor beta chain was sequenced during a study of blood T cell repertoires in COVID-19. Study-level background: Sites across the United States, Italy and Spain contributed samples from acute and convalescent COVID-19. PBMCs, B-cell-depleted T cells, or T cells provided the cDNA or gDNA that made up the material.

This CDR3 contains 13 residues. Germline loops: CDR1 MNHNS, CDR2 SASEGT. V lost 2 bases to trimming and J lost 8 bases; unmatched junction nucleotides: 5. In the original workflow: It was from reference gene primer amplification that nucleated cell counts were estimated. Assay used: immunoSEQ multiplex PCR; TCRdb lists only in-frame clones, some missing. V and J calls and clone size follow that table, whereas D and trimming were derived from the DNA. This table holds approximately 50,000 clones, 75% to 95% found once. Source material: peripheral blood. This chain links TRBV6-1 with TRBJ1-2; TRBD1 matches at 7 bases. The receptor was derived from a man in his fifties with active COVID-19. The CDR3 nucleotides read TGTGCCAGCAGTGAAACAGGGGTGAGGGGCTACACCTTC. Its translation: CASSETGVRGYTF.